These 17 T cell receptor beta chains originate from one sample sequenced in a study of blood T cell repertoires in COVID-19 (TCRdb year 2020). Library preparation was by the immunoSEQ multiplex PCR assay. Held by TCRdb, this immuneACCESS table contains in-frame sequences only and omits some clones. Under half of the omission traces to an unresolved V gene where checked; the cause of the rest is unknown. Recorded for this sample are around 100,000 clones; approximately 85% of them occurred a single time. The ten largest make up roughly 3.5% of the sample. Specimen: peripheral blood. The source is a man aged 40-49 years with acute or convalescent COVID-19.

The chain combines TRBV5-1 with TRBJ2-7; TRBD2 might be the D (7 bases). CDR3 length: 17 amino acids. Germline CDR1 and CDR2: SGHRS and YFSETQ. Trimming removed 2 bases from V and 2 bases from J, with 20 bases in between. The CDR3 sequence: CASSFRAGQGLTYEQYF. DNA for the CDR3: TGCGCCAGCAGCTTTCGAGCGGGACAAGGCTTAACCTACGAGCAGTACTTC.

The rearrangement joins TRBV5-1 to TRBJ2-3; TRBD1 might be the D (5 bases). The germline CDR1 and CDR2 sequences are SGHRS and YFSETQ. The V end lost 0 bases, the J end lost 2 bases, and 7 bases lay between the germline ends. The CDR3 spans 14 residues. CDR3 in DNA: TGCGCCAGCAGCTTGGGACAGAACACAGATACGCAGTATTTT. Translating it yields CASSLGQNTDTQYF.

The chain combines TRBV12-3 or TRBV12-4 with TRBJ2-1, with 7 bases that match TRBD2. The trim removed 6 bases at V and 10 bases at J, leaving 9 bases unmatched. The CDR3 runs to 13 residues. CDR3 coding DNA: TGTGCCAGCAGCCTAGCGGACCGTCTCGAGCAGTTCTTC. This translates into CASSLADRLEQFF.

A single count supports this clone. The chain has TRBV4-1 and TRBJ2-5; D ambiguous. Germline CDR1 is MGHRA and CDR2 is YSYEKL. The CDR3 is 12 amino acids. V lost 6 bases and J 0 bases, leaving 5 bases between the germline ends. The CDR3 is CASRNYQETQYF. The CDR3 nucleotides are TGCGCCAGCAGGAACTACCAAGAGACCCAGTACTTC.

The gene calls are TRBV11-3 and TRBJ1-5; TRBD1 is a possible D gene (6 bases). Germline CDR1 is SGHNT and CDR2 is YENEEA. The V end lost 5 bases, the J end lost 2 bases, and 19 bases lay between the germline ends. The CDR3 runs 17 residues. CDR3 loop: CASSHGRGGGGNQPQHF. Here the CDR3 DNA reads TGTGCCAGCAGCCACGGGCGGGGCGGGGGCGGCAATCAGCCCCAGCATTTT.

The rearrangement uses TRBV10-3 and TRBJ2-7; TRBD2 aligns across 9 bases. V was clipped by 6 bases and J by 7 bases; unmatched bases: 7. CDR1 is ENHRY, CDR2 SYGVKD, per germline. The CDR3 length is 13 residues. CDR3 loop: CAIRIAGEREQYF. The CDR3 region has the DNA TGTGCCATCAGGATAGCGGGGGAGAGGGAGCAGTACTTC.

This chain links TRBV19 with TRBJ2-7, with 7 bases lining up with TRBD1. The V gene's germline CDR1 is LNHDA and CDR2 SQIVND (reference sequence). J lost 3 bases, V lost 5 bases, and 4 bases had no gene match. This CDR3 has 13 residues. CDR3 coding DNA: TGTGCCAGTAGTCAGGGGGAGTACTACGAGCAGTACTTC. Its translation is CASSQGEYYEQYF.

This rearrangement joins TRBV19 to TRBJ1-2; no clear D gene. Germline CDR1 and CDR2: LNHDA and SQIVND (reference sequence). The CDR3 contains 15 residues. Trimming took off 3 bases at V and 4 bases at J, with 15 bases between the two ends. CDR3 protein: CASSMKISGIYGYTF. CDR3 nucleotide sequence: TGTGCCAGTAGTATGAAGATATCGGGGATCTATGGCTACACCTTC.

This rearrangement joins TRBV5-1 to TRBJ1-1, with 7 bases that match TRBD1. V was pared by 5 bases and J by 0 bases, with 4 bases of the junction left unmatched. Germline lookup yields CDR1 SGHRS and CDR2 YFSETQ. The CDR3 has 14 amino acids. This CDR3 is CASRGDSMNTEAFF. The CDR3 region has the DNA TGCGCCAGCAGAGGGGACAGCATGAACACTGAAGCTTTCTTT. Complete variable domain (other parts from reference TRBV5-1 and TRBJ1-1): KAGVTQTPRYLIKTRGQQVTLSCSPISGHRSVSWYQQTPGQGLQFLFEYFSETQRNKGNFPGRFSGRQFSNSRSEMNVSTLELGDSALYLCASRGDSMNTEAFFGQGTRLTVV.

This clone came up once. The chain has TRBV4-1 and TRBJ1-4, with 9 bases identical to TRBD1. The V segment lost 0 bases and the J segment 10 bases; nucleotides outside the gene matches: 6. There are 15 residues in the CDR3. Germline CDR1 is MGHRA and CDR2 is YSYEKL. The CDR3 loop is CASSQDFNRGLKLFF. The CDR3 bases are TGCGCCAGCAGCCAAGATTTCAACAGGGGGCTAAAACTGTTTTTT.

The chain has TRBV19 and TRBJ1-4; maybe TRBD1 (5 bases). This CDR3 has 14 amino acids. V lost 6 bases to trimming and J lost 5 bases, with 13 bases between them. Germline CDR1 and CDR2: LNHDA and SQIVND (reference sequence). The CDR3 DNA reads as TGTGCCAGTAGGGACGACAGAGAGAATGAAAAACTGTTTTTT. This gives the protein CASRDDRENEKLFF.

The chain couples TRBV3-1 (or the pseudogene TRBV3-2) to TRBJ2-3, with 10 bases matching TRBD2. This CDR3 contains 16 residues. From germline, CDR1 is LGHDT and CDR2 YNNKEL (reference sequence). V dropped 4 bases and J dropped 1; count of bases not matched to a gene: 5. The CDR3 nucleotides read TGTGCCAGCAGCCCATTCGGGACTAGCGGCACAGATACGCAGTATTTT. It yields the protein CASSPFGTSGTDTQYF.

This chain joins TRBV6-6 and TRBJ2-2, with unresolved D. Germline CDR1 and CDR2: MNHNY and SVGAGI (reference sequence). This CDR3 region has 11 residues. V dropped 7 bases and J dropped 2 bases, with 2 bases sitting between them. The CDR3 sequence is CASTNTGELFF. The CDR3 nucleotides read TGTGCCAGCACAAACACCGGGGAGCTGTTTTTT.

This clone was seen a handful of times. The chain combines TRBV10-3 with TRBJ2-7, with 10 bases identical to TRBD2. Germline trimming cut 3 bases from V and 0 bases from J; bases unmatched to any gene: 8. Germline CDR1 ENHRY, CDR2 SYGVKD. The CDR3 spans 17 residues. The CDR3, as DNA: TGTGCCATCAGTGATAAAGCGGGGGGGTTCAGCTCCTACGAGCAGTACTTC. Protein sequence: CAISDKAGGFSSYEQYF.

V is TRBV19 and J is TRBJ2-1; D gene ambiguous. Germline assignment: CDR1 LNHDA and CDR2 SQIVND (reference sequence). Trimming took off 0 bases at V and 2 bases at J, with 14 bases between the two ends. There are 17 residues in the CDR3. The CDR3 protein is CASSIDIKADTYNEQFF. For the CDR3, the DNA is TGTGCCAGTAGTATAGATATTAAGGCAGACACCTACAATGAGCAGTTCTTC.

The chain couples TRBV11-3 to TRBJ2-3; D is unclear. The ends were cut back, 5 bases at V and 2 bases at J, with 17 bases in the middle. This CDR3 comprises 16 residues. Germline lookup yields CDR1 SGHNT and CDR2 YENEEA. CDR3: CASSPGLGSYTDTQYF. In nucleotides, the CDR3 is TGTGCCAGCAGCCCAGGCTTAGGCAGTTACACAGATACGCAGTATTTT.

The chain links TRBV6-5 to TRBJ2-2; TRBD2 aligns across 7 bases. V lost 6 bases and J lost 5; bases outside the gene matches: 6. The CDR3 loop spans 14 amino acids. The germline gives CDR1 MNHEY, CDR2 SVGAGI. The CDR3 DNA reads TGTGCCAGCAGCGTCGGGCGGGGGACCGGGGAGCTGTTTTTT. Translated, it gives CASSVGRGTGELFF.